This TCR beta chain emerged from a study of cytotoxic CD8 clonotypes in ibrutinib-treated CLL. For the study at large: Responses: around 24 partial, 2 complete; after median approximately six years, roughly 15 stayed remitted, approximately twelve progressed.

The CDR3 is 19 residues long. Germline V CDR1 and CDR2: SEHNR, FQNEAQ (reference sequence). V shed 1 base and J 3 bases; nucleotides not matched to a gene: 13. Libraries were prepared by immunoSEQ multiplex PCR; TCRdb keeps only in-frame clonotypes and omits some of them. The data contain roughly 45,000 clones, 50% to 80% of them singletons. The source was PBMCs, collected after 24 months of ibrutinib treatment. This clonotype originated in a human donor with chronic lymphocytic leukemia. The rearrangement uses TRBV7-9 and TRBJ2-1; 9 bases map to TRBD2. DNA for the CDR3: TGTGCCAGCAGCTTAGGTGCGGGAGGGCTCACAAGACACTACAATGAGCAGTTCTTC. Translating it yields CASSLGAGGLTRHYNEQFF.